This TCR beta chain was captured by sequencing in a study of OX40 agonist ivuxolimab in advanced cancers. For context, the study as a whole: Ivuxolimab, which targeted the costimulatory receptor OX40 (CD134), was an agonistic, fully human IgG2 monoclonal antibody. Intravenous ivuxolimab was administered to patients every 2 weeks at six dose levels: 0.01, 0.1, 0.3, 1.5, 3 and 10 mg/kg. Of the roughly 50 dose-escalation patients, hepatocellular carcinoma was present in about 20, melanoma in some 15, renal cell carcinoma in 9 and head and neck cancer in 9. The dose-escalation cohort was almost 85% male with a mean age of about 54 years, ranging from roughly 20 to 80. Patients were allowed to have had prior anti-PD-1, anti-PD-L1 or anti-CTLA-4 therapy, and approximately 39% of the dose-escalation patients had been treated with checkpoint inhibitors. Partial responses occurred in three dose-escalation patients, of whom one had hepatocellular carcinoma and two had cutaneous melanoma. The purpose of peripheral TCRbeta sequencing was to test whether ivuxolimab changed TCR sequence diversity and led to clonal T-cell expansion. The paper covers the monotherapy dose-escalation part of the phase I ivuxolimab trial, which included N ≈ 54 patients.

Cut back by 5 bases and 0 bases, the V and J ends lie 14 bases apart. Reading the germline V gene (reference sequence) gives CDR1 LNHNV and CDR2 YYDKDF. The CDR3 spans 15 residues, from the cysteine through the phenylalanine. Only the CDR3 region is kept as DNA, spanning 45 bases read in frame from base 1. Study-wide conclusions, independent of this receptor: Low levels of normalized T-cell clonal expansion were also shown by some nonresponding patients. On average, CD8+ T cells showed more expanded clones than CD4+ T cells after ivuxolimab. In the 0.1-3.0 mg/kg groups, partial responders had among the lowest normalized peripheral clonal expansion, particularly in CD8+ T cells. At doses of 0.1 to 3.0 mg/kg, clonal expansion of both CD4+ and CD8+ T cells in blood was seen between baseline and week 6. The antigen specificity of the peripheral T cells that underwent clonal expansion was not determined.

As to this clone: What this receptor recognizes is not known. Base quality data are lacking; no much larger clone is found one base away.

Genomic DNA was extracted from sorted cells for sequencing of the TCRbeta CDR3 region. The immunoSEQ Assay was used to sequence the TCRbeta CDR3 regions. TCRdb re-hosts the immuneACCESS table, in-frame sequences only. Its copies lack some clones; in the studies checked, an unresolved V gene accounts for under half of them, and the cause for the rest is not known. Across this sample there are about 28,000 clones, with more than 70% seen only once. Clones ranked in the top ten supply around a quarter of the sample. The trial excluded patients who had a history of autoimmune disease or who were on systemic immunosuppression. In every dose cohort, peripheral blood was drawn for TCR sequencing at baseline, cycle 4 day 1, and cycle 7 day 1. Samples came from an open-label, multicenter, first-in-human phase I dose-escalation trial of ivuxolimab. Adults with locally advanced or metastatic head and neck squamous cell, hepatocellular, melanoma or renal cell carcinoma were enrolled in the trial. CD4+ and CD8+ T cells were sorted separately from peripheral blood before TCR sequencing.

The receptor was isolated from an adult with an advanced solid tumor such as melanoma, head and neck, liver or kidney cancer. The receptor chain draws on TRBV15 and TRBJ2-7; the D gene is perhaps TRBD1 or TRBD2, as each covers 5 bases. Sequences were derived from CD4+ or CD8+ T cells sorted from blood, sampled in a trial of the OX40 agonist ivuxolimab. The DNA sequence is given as TGTGCCACCAGCCCCGAGGGACGGACCTCCTACGAGCAGTACTTC. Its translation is CATSPEGRTSYEQYF.